The clone carrying this TCR beta chain was picked up one time. Its antigen remains unknown. TCRdb's copy holds only in-frame clones and misses some; the assay was immunoSEQ multiplex PCR. Among around 51,000 clones listed, 86% were seen once. The data were taken from a study of T cell clones after liver transplantation. Study observations and caveats: Graft donor-reactive T cells may have migrated into the graft rather than being deleted. In 5 of 8 subjects, circulating graft-donor-reactive CD4 TCRbeta sequences fell significantly after transplant.

Trimming took 2 bases from V and 8 from J; bases not matched to a gene: 8. Germline V gene data show CDR1 as MNHEY and CDR2 as SMNVEV (reference sequence). There are 14 residues in the CDR3. The V and J genes are TRBV27 and TRBJ1-2, with TRBD1 matching over 7 bases. The TCR comes from a human patient who received a liver transplant. The graft donor may have contributed some T cells. The starting material was CD8+ T cells from blood, obtained 12 months after liver transplant. CDR3: CASSLIGGGLGYTF. CDR3 sequence (DNA): TGTGCCAGCAGTTTAATAGGGGGCGGGTTAGGCTACACCTTC.